Sequencing of this TCR beta chain was carried out in a study of T cell changes during pregnancy in multiple sclerosis. Sequencing used immunoSEQ multiplex PCR; TCRdb keeps in-frame clones, though not all of them. The sample records more than 40,000 clones, 94% being singletons. The germline V gene encodes CDR1 SGDLS and CDR2 YYNGEE. V shed 4 bases and J shed 4 bases, with 5 bases lying between them. The CDR3 runs 12 residues. This receptor was taken from a female donor with multiple sclerosis, enrolled in a pregnancy study. The material was CD8+ T cells from peripheral blood mononuclear cells, obtained in the first trimester of pregnancy. The rearrangement links TRBV9 to TRBJ2-2; D gene ambiguous. DNA of the CDR3: TGTGCCAGCAGCCCTAGCACCGGGGAGCTGTTTTTT. It is translated as CASSPSTGELFF.